The clone carrying this T cell receptor beta chain was seen a single time. It may be a read error: a sequence one base away is much more abundant. TCRdb independently ran MiXCR on the PCR reads; one entry per CDR3 protein. The sample has about 100,000 distinct CDR3 sequences, approximately 40% seen once. These data are taken from a study of molecular identifiers for immune sequencing clone quantification. The CDR3 is made up of 13 amino acids. Germline trimming cut 7 bases from V and 6 bases from J; bases unmatched to any gene: 5. The source of this sequence is a human donor in good health. Some libraries in this study had Jurkat cell RNA spiked in. V and J are TRBV12-3 or TRBV12-4 and TRBJ2-3, with 9 bases lining up with TRBD1. Sequences were obtained from naive CD8+ T cells from blood, with Jurkat cell RNA spiked in. Subset of the sample: FACS-sorted CD8+CD4-CCR7+CD45RA+ naive T cells. The DNA for the CDR3 is TGTGCCAGCAACGGGGACAGGGAGGATACGCAGTATTTT. This sequence encodes CASNGDREDTQYF.